This T cell receptor (beta chain) was recovered during a study of cytomegalovirus exposure and HLA in healthy donors. Study as a whole: From HLA-typed donors, an early data release held some 80 million unique TCRs.

Primers for the PCR totalled 60 Vbeta and 13 Jbeta. The method was immunoSEQ multiplex PCR; TCRdb's version includes in-frame clones alone and lacks a portion of them. Of about 89,000 clones listed, around nine tenths were seen once; the top ten hold approximately 10%. The CDR3 totals 13 residues. V lost 8 bases and J lost 5, with 16 bases in between. Germline CDR1 and CDR2: MDHEN and SYDVKM. A remark on this clone: Its antigen remains unknown.

General study points: As a later analysis showed, a missense DCLRE1C variant was linked to trimming of TCR beta V- and J-genes. Most TCR beta V segments were productive about 90% or about 30% of the time in an earlier analysis.

The sample comprised PBMCs. The chain links TRBV28 to TRBJ2-7, with D tentatively TRBD1 (5 bases). This sequence originates from a man aged 30 to 45 in good health and CMV-seropositive. CDR3 residues: CASSGQEWHEQYF. CDR3 coding DNA: TGTGCCAGCTCAGGGCAGGAGTGGCACGAGCAGTACTTC.